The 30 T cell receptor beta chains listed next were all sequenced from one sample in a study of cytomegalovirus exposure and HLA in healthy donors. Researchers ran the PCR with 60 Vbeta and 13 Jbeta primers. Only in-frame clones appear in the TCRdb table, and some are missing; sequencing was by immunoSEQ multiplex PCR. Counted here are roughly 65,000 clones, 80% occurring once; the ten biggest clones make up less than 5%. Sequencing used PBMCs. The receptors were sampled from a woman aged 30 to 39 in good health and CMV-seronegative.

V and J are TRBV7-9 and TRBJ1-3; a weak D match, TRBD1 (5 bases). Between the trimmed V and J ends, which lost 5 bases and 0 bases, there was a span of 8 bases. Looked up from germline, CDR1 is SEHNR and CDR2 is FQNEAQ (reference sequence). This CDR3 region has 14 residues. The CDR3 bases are TGTGCCAGCAGCCTACAGGACTCTGGAAACACCATATATTTT. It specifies CASSLQDSGNTIYF.

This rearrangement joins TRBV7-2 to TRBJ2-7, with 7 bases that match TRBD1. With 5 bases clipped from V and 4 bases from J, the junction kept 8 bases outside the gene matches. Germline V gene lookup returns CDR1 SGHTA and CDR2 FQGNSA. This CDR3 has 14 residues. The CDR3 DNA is TGTGCCAGCAGCGTAGACAGGGACCTATACGAGCAGTACTTC. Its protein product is CASSVDRDLYEQYF.

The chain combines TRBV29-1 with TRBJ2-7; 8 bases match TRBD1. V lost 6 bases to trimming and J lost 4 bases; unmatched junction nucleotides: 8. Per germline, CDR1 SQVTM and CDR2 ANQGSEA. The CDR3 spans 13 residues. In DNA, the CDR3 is TGCAGCGTATCAGGAGGGACAGGATACGAGCAGTACTTC. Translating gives CSVSGGTGYEQYF.

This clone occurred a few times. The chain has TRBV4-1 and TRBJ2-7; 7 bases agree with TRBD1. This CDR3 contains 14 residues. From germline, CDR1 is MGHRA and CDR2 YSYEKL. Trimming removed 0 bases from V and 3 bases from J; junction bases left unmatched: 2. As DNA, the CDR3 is TGCGCCAGCAGCCAAGAAGGACAGGTCTACGAGCAGTACTTC. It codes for CASSQEGQVYEQYF.

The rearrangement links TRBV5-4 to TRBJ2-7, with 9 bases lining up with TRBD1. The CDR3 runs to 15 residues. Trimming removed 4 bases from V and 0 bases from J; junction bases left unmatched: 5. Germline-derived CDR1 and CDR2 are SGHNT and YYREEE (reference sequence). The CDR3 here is CASSRQGGLSYEQYF. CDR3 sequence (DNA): TGTGCCAGCAGCCGACAGGGGGGGCTCTCCTACGAGCAGTACTTC.

The CDR3 DNA reads as TGTGCCAGCAGCCAGGGGGACAGTAAGGGCTACACCTTC. It translates to CASSQGDSKGYTF. The chain couples TRBV27 to TRBJ1-2; 7 bases fit TRBD1. CDR1 is MNHEY, CDR2 SMNVEV, per germline (reference sequence). The CDR3 consists of 13 residues. V dropped 6 bases and J dropped 8; count of bases not matched to a gene: 9.

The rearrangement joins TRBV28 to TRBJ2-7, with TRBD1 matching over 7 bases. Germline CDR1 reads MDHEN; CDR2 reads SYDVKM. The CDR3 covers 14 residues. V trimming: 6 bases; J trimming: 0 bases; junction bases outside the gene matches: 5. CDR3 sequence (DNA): TGTGCCAGCAGGGCGACAGGGAGCTCCTACGAGCAGTACTTC. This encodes CASRATGSSYEQYF.

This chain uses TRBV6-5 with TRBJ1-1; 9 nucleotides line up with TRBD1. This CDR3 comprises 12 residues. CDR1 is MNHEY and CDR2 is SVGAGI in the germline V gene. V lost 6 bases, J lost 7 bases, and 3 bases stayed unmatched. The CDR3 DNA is TGTGCCAGCAGCGGGACAGGGATTGAAGCTTTCTTT. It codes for CASSGTGIEAFF.

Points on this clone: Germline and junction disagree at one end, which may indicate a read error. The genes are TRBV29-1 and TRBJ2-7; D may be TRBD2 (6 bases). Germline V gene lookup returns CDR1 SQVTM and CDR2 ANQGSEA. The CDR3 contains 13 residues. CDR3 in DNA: TGCAGCGTGGAAGGGGACTCGGTGGACGAGCAGTACTTC. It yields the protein CSVEGDSVDEQYF.

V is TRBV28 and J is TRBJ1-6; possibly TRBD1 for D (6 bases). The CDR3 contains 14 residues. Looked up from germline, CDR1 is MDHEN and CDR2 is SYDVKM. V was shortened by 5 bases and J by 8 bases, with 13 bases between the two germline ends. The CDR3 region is CASSPQGNHSPLHF. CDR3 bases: TGTGCCAGCAGTCCGCAGGGGAACCATTCACCCCTCCACTTT.

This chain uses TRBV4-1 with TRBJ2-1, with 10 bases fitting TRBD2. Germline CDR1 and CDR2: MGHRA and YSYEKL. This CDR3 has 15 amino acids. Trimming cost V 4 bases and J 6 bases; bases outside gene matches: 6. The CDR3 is CASSRQRGGFNEQFF. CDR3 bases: TGCGCCAGCAGCCGTCAGCGGGGGGGTTTCAATGAGCAGTTCTTC.

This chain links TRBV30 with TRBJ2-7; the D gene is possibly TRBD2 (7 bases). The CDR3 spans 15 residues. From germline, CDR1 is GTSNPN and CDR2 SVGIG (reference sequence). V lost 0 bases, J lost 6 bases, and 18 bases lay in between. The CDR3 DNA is TGTGCCTGGAGTGTATCTCGGGGGGCAATCGCCGAGCAGTACTTC. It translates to CAWSVSRGAIAEQYF.

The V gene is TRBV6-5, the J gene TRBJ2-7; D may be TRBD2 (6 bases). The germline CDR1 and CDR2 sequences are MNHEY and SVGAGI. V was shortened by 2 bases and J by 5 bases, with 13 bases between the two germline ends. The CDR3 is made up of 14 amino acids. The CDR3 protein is CASSYLWEANEQYF. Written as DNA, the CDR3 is TGTGCCAGCAGTTACCTTTGGGAGGCTAACGAGCAGTACTTC.

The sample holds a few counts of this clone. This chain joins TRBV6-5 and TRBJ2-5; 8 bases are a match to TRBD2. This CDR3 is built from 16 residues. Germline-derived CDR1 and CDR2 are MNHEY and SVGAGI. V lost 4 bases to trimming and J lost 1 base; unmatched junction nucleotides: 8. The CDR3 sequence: CASSLTIAGPQETQYF. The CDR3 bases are TGTGCCAGCAGTTTGACAATAGCGGGACCCCAAGAGACCCAGTACTTC.

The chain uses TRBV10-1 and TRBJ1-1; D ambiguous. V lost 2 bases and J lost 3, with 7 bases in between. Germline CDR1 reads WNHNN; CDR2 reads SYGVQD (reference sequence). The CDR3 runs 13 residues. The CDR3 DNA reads TGCGCCAGCAGTGAGGCGACTTACACTGAAGCTTTCTTT. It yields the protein CASSEATYTEAFF.

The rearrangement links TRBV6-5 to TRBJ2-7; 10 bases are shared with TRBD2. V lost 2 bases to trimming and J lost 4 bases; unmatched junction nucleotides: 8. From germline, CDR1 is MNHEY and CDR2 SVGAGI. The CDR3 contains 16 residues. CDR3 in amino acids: CASSYRPLAGLYEQYF. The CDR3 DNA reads TGTGCCAGCAGTTACCGTCCACTAGCGGGGTTATACGAGCAGTACTTC.

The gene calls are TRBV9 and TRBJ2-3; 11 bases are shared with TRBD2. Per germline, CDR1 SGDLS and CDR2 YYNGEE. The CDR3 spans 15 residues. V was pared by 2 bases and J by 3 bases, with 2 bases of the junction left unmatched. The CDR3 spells CASSVRLAGTDTQYF. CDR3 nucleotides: TGTGCCAGCAGCGTTAGACTAGCGGGGACAGATACGCAGTATTTT. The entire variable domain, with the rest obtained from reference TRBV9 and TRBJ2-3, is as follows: DSGVTQTPKHLITATGQRVTLRCSPRSGDLSVYWYQQSLDQGLQFLIQYYNGEERAKGNILERFSAQQFPDLHSELNLSSLELGDSALYFCASSVRLAGTDTQYFGPGTRLTVL.

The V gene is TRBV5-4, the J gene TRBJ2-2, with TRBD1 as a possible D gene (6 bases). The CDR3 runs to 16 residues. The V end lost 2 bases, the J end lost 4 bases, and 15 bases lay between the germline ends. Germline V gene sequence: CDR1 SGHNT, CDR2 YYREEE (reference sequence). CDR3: CASSFRQGYSTGELFF. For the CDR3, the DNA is TGTGCCAGCAGCTTCCGTCAGGGGTATAGCACCGGGGAGCTGTTTTTT.

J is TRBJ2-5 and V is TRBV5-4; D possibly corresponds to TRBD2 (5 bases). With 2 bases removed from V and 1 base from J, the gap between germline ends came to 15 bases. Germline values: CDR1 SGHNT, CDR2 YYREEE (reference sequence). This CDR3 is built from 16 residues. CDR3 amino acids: CASSLTPSSLQETQYF. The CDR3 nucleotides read TGTGCCAGCAGCTTAACTCCTAGCAGCCTCCAAGAGACCCAGTACTTC.

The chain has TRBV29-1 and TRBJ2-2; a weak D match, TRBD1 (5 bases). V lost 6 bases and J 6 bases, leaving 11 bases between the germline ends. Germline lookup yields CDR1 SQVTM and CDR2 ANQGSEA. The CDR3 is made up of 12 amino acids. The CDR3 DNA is TGCAGCGTACTCCTAGGGGCCGGGGAGCTGTTTTTT. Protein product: CSVLLGAGELFF.

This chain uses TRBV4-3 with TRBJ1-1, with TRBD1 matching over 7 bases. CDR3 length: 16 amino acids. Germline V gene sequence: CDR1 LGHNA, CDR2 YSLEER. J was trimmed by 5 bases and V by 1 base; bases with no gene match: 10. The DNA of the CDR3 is TGCGCCAGCAGCCAAGGGACGAACAGGGGTAGGACTGAAGCTTTCTTT. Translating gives CASSQGTNRGRTEAFF.

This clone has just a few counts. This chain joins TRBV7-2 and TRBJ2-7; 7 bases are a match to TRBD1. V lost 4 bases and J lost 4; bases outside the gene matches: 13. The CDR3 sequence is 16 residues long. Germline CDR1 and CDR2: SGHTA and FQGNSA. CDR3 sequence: CASSSLHDRVSYEQYF. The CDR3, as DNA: TGTGCCAGCAGCTCCCTCCACGACAGGGTTTCGTACGAGCAGTACTTC.

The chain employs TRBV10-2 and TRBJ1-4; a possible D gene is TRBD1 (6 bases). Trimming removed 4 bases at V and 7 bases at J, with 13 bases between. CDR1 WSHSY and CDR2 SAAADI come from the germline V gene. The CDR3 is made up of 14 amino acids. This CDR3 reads CASSVHRVIEKLFF. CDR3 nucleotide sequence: TGCGCCAGCAGTGTTCACAGGGTGATTGAAAAACTGTTTTTT.

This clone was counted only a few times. The CDR3 reads CASSLSTGSGTEAFF. The CDR3 bases are TGTGCCAGCAGCTTATCGACAGGTAGTGGCACTGAAGCTTTCTTT. V and J are TRBV9 and TRBJ1-1, with D maybe TRBD1 (6 bases). CDR3 length: 15 amino acids. Germline V gives CDR1 SGDLS, CDR2 YYNGEE. V was cut by 4 bases and J by 4 bases, with 17 bases left in between. The full variable domain, rest sourced from reference TRBV9 and TRBJ1-1, is DSGVTQTPKHLITATGQRVTLRCSPRSGDLSVYWYQQSLDQGLQFLIQYYNGEERAKGNILERFSAQQFPDLHSELNLSSLELGDSALYFCASSLSTGSGTEAFFGQGTRLTVV.

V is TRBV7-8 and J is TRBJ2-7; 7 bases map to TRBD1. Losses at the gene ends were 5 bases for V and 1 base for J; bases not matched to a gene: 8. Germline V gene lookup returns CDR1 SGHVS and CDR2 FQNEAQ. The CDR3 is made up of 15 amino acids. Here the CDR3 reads CASSGKQGPSYEQYF. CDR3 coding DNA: TGTGCCAGCAGCGGGAAACAGGGGCCGTCCTACGAGCAGTACTTC.

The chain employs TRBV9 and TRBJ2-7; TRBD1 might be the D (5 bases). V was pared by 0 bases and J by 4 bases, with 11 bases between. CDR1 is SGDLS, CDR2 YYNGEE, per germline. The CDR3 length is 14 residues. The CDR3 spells CASSVGVDSYEQYF. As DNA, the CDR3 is TGTGCCAGCAGCGTAGGGGTCGACAGTTACGAGCAGTACTTC.

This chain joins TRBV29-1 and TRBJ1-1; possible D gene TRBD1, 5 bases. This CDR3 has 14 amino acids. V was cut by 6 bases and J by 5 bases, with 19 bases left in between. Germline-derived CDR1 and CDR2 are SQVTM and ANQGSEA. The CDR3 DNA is TGCAGCGTATTTGGGACCGGAGGGGTTACTGAAGCTTTCTTT. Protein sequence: CSVFGTGGVTEAFF.

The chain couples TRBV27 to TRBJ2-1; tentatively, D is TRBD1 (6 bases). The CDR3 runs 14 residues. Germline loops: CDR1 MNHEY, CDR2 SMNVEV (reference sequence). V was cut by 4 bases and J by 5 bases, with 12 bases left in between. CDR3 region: CASSSGDTHNEQFF. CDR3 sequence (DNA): TGTGCCAGCAGTTCCGGGGACACTCACAATGAGCAGTTCTTC.

The CDR3 DNA reads TGTGCCAGCAGCCAAAAGTCCTACGGGCCGGGGACCGGGGAGCTGTTTTTT. Translated, it gives CASSQKSYGPGTGELFF. This chain joins TRBV14 and TRBJ2-2, with D perhaps matching TRBD2 (5 bases). The V gene's germline CDR1 is SGHDN and CDR2 FVKESK. Trimming removed 2 bases at V and 5 bases at J, with 18 bases between. The CDR3 covers 17 residues.

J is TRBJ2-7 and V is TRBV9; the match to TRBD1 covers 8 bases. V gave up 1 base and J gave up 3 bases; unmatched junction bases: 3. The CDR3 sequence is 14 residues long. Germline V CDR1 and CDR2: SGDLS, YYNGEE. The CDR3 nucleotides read TGTGCCAGCAGCGTATTAGGACAGGGCTACGAGCAGTACTTC. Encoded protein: CASSVLGQGYEQYF.